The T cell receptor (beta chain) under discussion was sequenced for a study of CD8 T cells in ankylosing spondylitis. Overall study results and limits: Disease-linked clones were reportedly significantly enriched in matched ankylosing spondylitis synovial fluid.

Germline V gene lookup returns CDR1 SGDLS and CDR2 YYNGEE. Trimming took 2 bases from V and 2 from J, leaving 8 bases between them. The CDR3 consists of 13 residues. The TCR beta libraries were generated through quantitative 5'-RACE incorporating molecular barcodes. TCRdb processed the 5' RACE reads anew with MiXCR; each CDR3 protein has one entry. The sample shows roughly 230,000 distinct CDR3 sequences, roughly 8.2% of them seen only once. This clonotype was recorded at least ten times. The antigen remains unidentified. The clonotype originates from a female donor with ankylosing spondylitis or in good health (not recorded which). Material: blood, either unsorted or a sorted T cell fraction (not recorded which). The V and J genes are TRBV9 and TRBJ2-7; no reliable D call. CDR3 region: CASSVGSTYEQYF. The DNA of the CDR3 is TGTGCCAGCAGCGTTGGTAGTACCTACGAGCAGTACTTC.